Each of the 32 T cell receptor beta chains below was sequenced from the same sample in a study of blood T cells in healthy people across ages. The second PCR ran about 6 to 12 cycles with a sample-barcoded 5' primer and J-beta primers. From the 5' RACE reads, TCRdb called clonotypes with MiXCR, one entry per CDR3 protein. In the table there are around 1.5 million distinct CDR3 sequences, 55% to 75% of which are singletons. Source material: blood. Receptors originate from a man younger than 35 in good health.

This sequence joins TRBV4-1 and TRBJ1-4, with D tentatively TRBD1 (5 bases). The CDR3 covers 18 residues. CDR1 is MGHRA and CDR2 is YSYEKL in the germline V gene. V shed 3 bases and J shed 0 bases, with 17 bases lying between them. In DNA form, the CDR3 reads TGCGCCAGCAGCCATCTCGGGGGAAAGAGTACAACTAATGAAAAACTGTTTTTT. This encodes CASSHLGGKSTTNEKLFF.

This clonotype was recorded a few times. The rearrangement joins TRBV7-9 to TRBJ1-2; no definite D call. Germline values: CDR1 SEHNR, CDR2 FQNEAQ (reference sequence). The V end was cut by 1 base, the J end by 4 bases, with 4 bases between. The CDR3 has 12 residues. This chain's CDR3 is CASSLEVYGYTF. The CDR3 DNA reads TGTGCCAGCAGCTTAGAGGTCTATGGCTACACCTTC.

V gene TRBV5-1 combines with J gene TRBJ1-1; no definite D call. Germline CDR1 reads SGHRS; CDR2 reads YFSETQ. The CDR3 extends over 15 amino acids. Trimming removed 4 bases from V and 1 base from J, with 14 bases in between. CDR3 sequence reads: CASSPASGPNTEAFF. The CDR3 DNA reads TGCGCCAGCAGCCCGGCGTCCGGGCCGAACACTGAAGCTTTCTTT.

V is TRBV6-2 or TRBV6-3 and J is TRBJ2-1; the match to TRBD2 covers 8 bases. V was clipped by 8 bases and J by 6 bases; unmatched bases: 9. CDR1 MNHEY and CDR2 SVGEGT come from the germline V gene. This CDR3 has 14 residues. The CDR3 bases are TGTGCCAGCTCGCGGGGGGCACTAGCCAATGAGCAGTTCTTC. Residues: CASSRGALANEQFF.

This chain joins TRBV7-8 and TRBJ2-1; a possible D gene is TRBD1 (5 bases). The germline V and J ends were trimmed by 9 bases and 0 bases, with 15 bases remaining between them. The CDR3 covers 15 residues. The germline V gene encodes CDR1 SGHVS and CDR2 FQNEAQ. Here the CDR3 reads CASSTATDSYNEQFF. CDR3 DNA sequence: TGTGCCAGTAGCACCGCGACAGACTCCTACAATGAGCAGTTCTTC.

This clonotype came up a few times. The chain employs TRBV7-2 and TRBJ2-5; D unresolved. The V gene lost 5 bases and the J gene lost 7 bases, with 20 bases spanning the gap. Germline assignment: CDR1 SGHTA and CDR2 FQGNSA. This CDR3 is built from 15 residues. Written as DNA, the CDR3 is TGTGCCAGCAGCCCGACGGGCCAACCTCTGACGACCCAGTACTTC. Translated: CASSPTGQPLTTQYF.

The CDR3 protein is CSVSNLETQYF. CDR3 DNA sequence: TGCAGCGTATCGAACCTGGAGACCCAGTACTTC. The J gene is TRBJ2-5, the V gene TRBV29-1; D gene uncertain. The CDR3 length is 11 residues. Germline CDR1 is SQVTM and CDR2 is ANQGSEA. Between the trimmed V and J ends, which lost 6 bases and 5 bases, there was a span of 10 bases. The full variable domain, completed using reference TRBV29-1 and TRBJ2-5, is SAVISQKPSRDICQRGTSLTIQCQVDSQVTMMFWYRQQPGQSLTLIATANQGSEATYESGFVIDKFPISRPNLTFSTLTVSNMSPEDSSIYLCSVSNLETQYFGPGTRLLVL.

The V call is TRBV14, the J call TRBJ1-5; unclear D gene. The germline V gene encodes CDR1 SGHDN and CDR2 FVKESK. CDR3 length equals 13 residues. Trimming shortened V by 1 base and J by 9 bases, and 10 bases separated the two germline ends. The CDR3 here is CASSQAELRPQHF. Here the CDR3 DNA reads TGTGCCAGCAGCCAAGCCGAGTTGCGGCCCCAGCATTTT.

The V gene is TRBV14, the J gene TRBJ1-2, with D perhaps matching TRBD1 (5 bases). Between the trimmed V and J ends, which lost 2 bases and 6 bases, there was a span of 10 bases. Germline lookup yields CDR1 SGHDN and CDR2 FVKESK. This CDR3 is 13 amino acids long. The CDR3, as DNA: TGTGCCAGCAGCCAAAGGGTAGGGGATGGCTACACCTTC. Its translation is CASSQRVGDGYTF. Based on the CDR3 plus reference TRBV14 and TRBJ1-2, the full variable domain is EAGVTQFPSHSVIEKGQTVTLRCDPISGHDNLYWYRRVMGKEIKFLLHFVKESKQDESGMPNNRFLAERTGGTYSTLKVQPAELEDSGVYFCASSQRVGDGYTFGSGTRLTVV.

The J gene is TRBJ2-4, the V gene TRBV20-1; D not certain. Germline V gene sequence: CDR1 DFQATT, CDR2 SNEGSKA (reference sequence). The CDR3 spans 13 residues. V was trimmed by 0 bases and J by 13 bases, leaving 16 bases between them. The CDR3 protein is CSARDQQTGEQYF. In DNA form, the CDR3 reads TGCAGTGCTAGAGATCAACAGACTGGTGAGCAGTACTTC.

The chain recombines TRBV20-1 with TRBJ1-6; weak D call: TRBD1 (6 bases). The V end lost 5 bases, the J end lost 9 bases, and 20 bases lay between the germline ends. From germline, CDR1 is DFQATT and CDR2 SNEGSKA (reference sequence). There are 15 residues in the CDR3. CDR3 bases: TGCAGTGCTGGACAACAGGGATTTAGAGGTTCACCCCTCCACTTT. This gives the protein CSAGQQGFRGSPLHF.

This chain uses TRBV7-6 with TRBJ2-1; 8 nucleotides match TRBD2. The length of the CDR3 is 13 residues. Germline V gene data show CDR1 as SGHVS and CDR2 as FNYEAQ. The junction had 8 bases not matched to a gene; V was cut back by 1 base and J by 15 bases. The CDR3 DNA is TGTGCCAGCAGCTTAGGGGGGACTAGAGCTCTGTTCTTC. Translated, it gives CASSLGGTRALFF.

J is TRBJ1-5 and V is TRBV6-6, with D perhaps matching TRBD1 (6 bases). CDR3 length: 16 residues. The germline CDR1 and CDR2 sequences are MNHNY and SVGAGI (reference sequence). Trimming left V 5 bases short and J 2 bases short, with 16 bases between. CDR3 loop: CASSRRGPLGNQPQHF. The CDR3 DNA sequence: TGTGCCAGCAGTCGCAGGGGTCCCCTTGGCAATCAGCCCCAGCATTTT.

The chain employs TRBV6-2 or TRBV6-3 and TRBJ2-7; the match to TRBD2 covers 8 bases. The trim removed 9 bases at V and 0 bases at J, leaving 4 bases unmatched. The CDR3 spans 13 residues. The germline V gene has CDR1 MNHEY and CDR2 SVGEGT. CDR3 in amino acids: CASTGTSSYEQYF. In DNA, the CDR3 is TGTGCCAGTACCGGGACTAGCTCCTACGAGCAGTACTTC.

The genes are TRBV28 and TRBJ2-2, with TRBD1 as a possible D gene (6 bases). Trimming removed 6 bases at V and 3 bases at J, with 11 bases between. CDR3 length: 14 amino acids. Germline V gives CDR1 MDHEN, CDR2 SYDVKM. CDR3 nucleotides: TGTGCCAGCAGCCTAGGGGGTCACACCGGGGAGCTGTTTTTT. Its protein is CASSLGGHTGELFF.

This clonotype showed up just a few times. CDR3: CASSQVGDSTQYF. CDR3 nucleotides: TGCGCCAGCAGCCAAGTTGGGGACAGTACGCAGTATTTT. J is TRBJ2-3 and V is TRBV4-3; TRBD1 matches 7 bases. This CDR3 comprises 13 residues. Germline CDR1 reads LGHNA; CDR2 reads YSLEER. The junction had 3 bases not matched to a gene; V was cut back by 1 base and J by 8 bases.

The gene calls are TRBV3-1 and TRBJ2-5, with D possibly matching TRBD2 (5 bases). The DNA end is a closer match to TRBJ2-7, so the J assignment may be wrong. In germline, CDR1 is LGHDT, CDR2 YNNKEL (reference sequence). The CDR3 loop spans 14 amino acids. CDR3 residues: CASSRPGFGHEQYF. The CDR3 DNA reads as TGTGCCAGCAGCCGACCGGGATTTGGCCACGAGCAGTACTTC.

The chain uses TRBV2 and TRBJ2-3; possible D gene TRBD2, 6 bases. V was trimmed by 0 bases and J by 1 base, leaving 11 bases between them. From germline, CDR1 is SNHLY and CDR2 FYNNEI. This CDR3 has 16 residues. The CDR3 DNA reads as TGTGCCAGCAGTGAAGCGCGGGGACCCCGCACAGATACGCAGTATTTT. Its translation is CASSEARGPRTDTQYF.

The CDR3 coding sequence is TGCAGTGCTAGCCTTTTAGCGGGCCCTTCCTACAATGAGCAGTTCTTC. This sequence encodes CSASLLAGPSYNEQFF. The chain is built from TRBV20-1 and TRBJ2-1, with TRBD2 matching over 7 bases. This CDR3 has 16 amino acids. With 3 bases clipped from V and 1 base from J, the junction kept 9 bases outside the gene matches. Germline values: CDR1 DFQATT, CDR2 SNEGSKA (reference sequence).

V gene TRBV29-1 combines with J gene TRBJ1-1; the D is unclear. This CDR3 spans 11 amino acids. The V and J ends lost 6 bases and 5 bases respectively, with 10 bases between them. CDR1 is SQVTM and CDR2 is ANQGSEA in the germline V gene. The CDR3 here is CSVPGATEAFF. DNA of the CDR3: TGCAGCGTCCCAGGTGCAACTGAAGCTTTCTTT. Complete variable domain (other parts from reference TRBV29-1 and TRBJ1-1): SAVISQKPSRDICQRGTSLTIQCQVDSQVTMMFWYRQQPGQSLTLIATANQGSEATYESGFVIDKFPISRPNLTFSTLTVSNMSPEDSSIYLCSVPGATEAFFGQGTRLTVV.

Only one count was recorded for this clonotype. The chain couples TRBV20-1 to TRBJ2-1; D is possibly TRBD2 (6 bases). V lost 6 bases, J lost 3 bases, and 24 bases lay in between. The CDR3 loop spans 17 amino acids. In germline, CDR1 is DFQATT, CDR2 SNEGSKA (reference sequence). The chain's CDR3 is CSAKKGQKGRIYNEQFF. The CDR3 DNA is TGCAGTGCAAAGAAGGGGCAGAAGGGGAGGATCTACAATGAGCAGTTCTTC.

A few counts support this clonotype. The V and J genes are TRBV19 and TRBJ2-3; 10 bases map to TRBD2. V lost 5 bases to trimming and J lost 5 bases; unmatched junction nucleotides: 7. The CDR3 sequence is 15 residues long. Germline lookup yields CDR1 LNHDA and CDR2 SQIVND (reference sequence). The DNA of the CDR3 is TGTGCCAGTAGTTCCCTAGCGGGAGTTGTAGATACGCAGTATTTT. It translates to CASSSLAGVVDTQYF.

This chain connects TRBV20-1 to TRBJ2-1; 9 bases are a match to TRBD1. Germline V CDR1 and CDR2: DFQATT, SNEGSKA (reference sequence). This CDR3 comprises 13 residues. The V gene end was trimmed by 4 bases and the J gene end by 8 bases; junction bases not matched to a gene: 6. CDR3 protein: CSANRGLIDEQFF. CDR3 in DNA: TGCAGTGCTAACAGGGGGCTGATCGATGAGCAGTTCTTC.

The chain links TRBV14 to TRBJ2-3, with TRBD2 matching over 8 bases. With V trimmed by 5 bases and J by 5 bases, 9 bases remained unmatched. The CDR3 has 15 amino acids. Germline V lookup: CDR1 SGHDN, CDR2 FVKESK. The CDR3 is CASSKLRGAVDTQYF. The CDR3 nucleotides are TGTGCCAGCAGCAAGTTGCGGGGGGCTGTAGATACGCAGTATTTT.

This clonotype was recorded a few times. The chain joins TRBV4-3 to TRBJ2-5; perhaps TRBD1 as D (6 bases). The V end was cut by 6 bases, the J end by 5 bases, with 16 bases between. Germline loops: CDR1 LGHNA, CDR2 YSLEER. This CDR3 is built from 14 residues. The CDR3 DNA reads TGCGCCAGCAGTCCAGGGGCAGGACGGGAGACCCAGTACTTC. Encoded protein: CASSPGAGRETQYF.

The chain recombines TRBV11-2 with TRBJ2-1, with D possibly matching TRBD2 (5 bases). CDR3 length: 14 residues. Germline assignment: CDR1 SGHAT and CDR2 FQNNGV. The germline V and J ends were trimmed by 3 bases and 6 bases, with 12 bases remaining between them. Written as DNA, the CDR3 is TGTGCCAGCAGCTTGGACTTGCCCCCCAATGAGCAGTTCTTC. Its protein product is CASSLDLPPNEQFF.

The chain combines TRBV20-1 with TRBJ1-2, with TRBD1 matching over 7 bases. V shed 6 bases and J 1 base; nucleotides not matched to a gene: 14. CDR1 DFQATT and CDR2 SNEGSKA come from the germline V gene (reference sequence). This CDR3 has 16 amino acids. CDR3 bases: TGCAGTGCCCTCCTACGATCGACAGGGATTAACTATGGCTACACCTTC. Translating it yields CSALLRSTGINYGYTF.

A few counts support this clonotype. V gene TRBV20-1 combines with J gene TRBJ1-4; D ambiguous. From germline, CDR1 is DFQATT and CDR2 SNEGSKA (reference sequence). This CDR3 has 12 amino acids. V shed 6 bases and J shed 0 bases, with 5 bases lying between them. In DNA, the CDR3 is TGCAGTGCGGTATCAACTAATGAAAAACTGTTTTTT. Translated: CSAVSTNEKLFF.

This clonotype showed up just a few times. The V call is TRBV12-3 or TRBV12-4, the J call TRBJ2-1; 13 positions match TRBD2. J gave up 0 bases and V 5 bases, and 7 bases lay outside the gene matches. The CDR3 has 18 amino acids. CDR3 DNA: TGTGCCAGCAGTCCGGGACTAGCGGGACTTAGCTCCTACAATGAGCAGTTCTTC. As protein: CASSPGLAGLSSYNEQFF.

The J gene is TRBJ2-3, the V gene TRBV2; D tentatively fits TRBD1 or TRBD2 (5 bases each). Trimming removed 6 bases at V and 2 bases at J, with 12 bases between. The germline CDR1 and CDR2 sequences are SNHLY and FYNNEI. The CDR3 length is 14 residues. The CDR3 bases are TGTGCCAGCAGGGCCGGGGCCCTCACAGATACGCAGTATTTT. Its protein product is CASRAGALTDTQYF.

The rearrangement links TRBV2 to TRBJ2-1, with 7 positions matching TRBD2. The CDR3 runs 13 residues. Losses at the gene ends were 8 bases for V and 6 bases for J; bases not matched to a gene: 7. Per the germline V gene, CDR1 is SNHLY and CDR2 is FYNNEI. CDR3 residues: CASDPGGGNEQFF. The CDR3 DNA is TGTGCCAGCGATCCGGGCGGGGGCAATGAGCAGTTCTTC.

CDR3 residues: CATSPGTGYGANVLTF. In DNA form, the CDR3 reads TGTGCCACCAGCCCCGGGACAGGGTACGGGGCCAACGTCCTGACTTTC. The chain joins TRBV15 to TRBJ2-6, with 9 bases that match TRBD1. Germline V CDR1 and CDR2: LNHNV, YYDKDF (reference sequence). Losses at the gene ends were 5 bases for V and 4 bases for J; bases not matched to a gene: 6. This CDR3 has 16 amino acids.